This TCR beta chain stems from a study of tumor and adjacent non-tumor tissue in lung cancer. Study context: The patients, 9 to 11 men and a few women, were roughly 31 to 85 with stage I to III disease.

Three rounds of nested PCR, following a modified ARM-PCR protocol, produced the TCRbeta library. TCRdb passed the multiplex PCR reads through MiXCR, listing each CDR3 protein once. The table records roughly 43,000 distinct CDR3 sequences, approximately 57% of them present only once. This sample's RNA came from whole unsorted tissue. More than 3 cm separated this lung sample from the edge of the tumor. The TCR sequence derives from a man aged 50 to 60 with non-small cell lung cancer. Sequencing was done on a sample of distant non-tumor lung tissue.

The CDR3 nucleotides read TGCAGTGCTAAAAACCGGGACAAGTCCTACGAGCAGTACTTC. Protein: CSAKNRDKSYEQYF. The chain recombines TRBV20-1 with TRBJ2-7; TRBD1 is a possible D gene (6 bases). The CDR3 runs 14 residues. The V gene's germline CDR1 is DFQATT and CDR2 SNEGSKA (reference sequence). The V end lost 4 bases, the J end lost 1 base, and 14 bases lay between the germline ends.